Detailed here is one T cell receptor beta chain. CDR3 length: 18 amino acids. Trimming stripped 1 base from V and 8 bases from J, with 26 bases between. Germline V lookup: CDR1 LGHDT, CDR2 YNNKEL (reference sequence). Researchers sorted participants into cohorts using their self-reported clinical history. The method was immunoSEQ multiplex PCR; TCRdb's version includes in-frame clones alone and lacks a portion of them. The sample lists about 180,000 clones; around 80% were seen once. The entry originates in a study of blood T cell repertoires in COVID-19. The chain recombines TRBV3-1 (or the pseudogene TRBV3-2) with TRBJ1-2; no clear D gene. The sequence was collected from a man aged 60-69 years who had been exposed to COVID-19. What was sequenced was PBMCs or T cells enriched from blood (not recorded which). CDR3 residues: CASSQVSPLGGGPWGYTF. CDR3 bases: TGTGCCAGCAGCCAAGTTTCCCCCCTGGGAGGAGGGCCTTGGGGCTACACCTTC.